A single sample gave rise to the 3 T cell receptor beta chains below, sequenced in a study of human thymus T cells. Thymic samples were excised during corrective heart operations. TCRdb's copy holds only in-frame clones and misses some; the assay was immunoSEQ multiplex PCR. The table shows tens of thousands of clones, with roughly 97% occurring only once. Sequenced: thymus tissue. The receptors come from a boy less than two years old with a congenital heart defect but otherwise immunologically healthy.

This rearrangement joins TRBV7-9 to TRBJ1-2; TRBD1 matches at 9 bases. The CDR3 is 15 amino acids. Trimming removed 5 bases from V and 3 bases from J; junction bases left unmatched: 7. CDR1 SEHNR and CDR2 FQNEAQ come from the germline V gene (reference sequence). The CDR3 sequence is CASSPDRGTYYGYTF. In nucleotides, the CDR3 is TGTGCCAGCAGCCCCGACAGGGGGACGTACTATGGCTACACCTTC.

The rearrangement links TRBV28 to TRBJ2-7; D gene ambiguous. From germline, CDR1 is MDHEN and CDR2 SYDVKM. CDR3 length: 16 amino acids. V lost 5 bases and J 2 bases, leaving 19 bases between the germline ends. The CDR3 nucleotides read TGTGCCAGCAGTCCGGCCCCCAACGGCACTACCTACGAGCAGTACTTC. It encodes CASSPAPNGTTYEQYF.

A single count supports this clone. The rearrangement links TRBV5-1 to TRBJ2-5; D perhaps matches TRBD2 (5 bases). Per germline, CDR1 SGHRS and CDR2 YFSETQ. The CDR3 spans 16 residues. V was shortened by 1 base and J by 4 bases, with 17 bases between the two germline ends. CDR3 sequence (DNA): TGCGCCAGCAGCTTGTATGAGGGCGCCGATCGAGAGACCCAGTACTTC. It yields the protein CASSLYEGADRETQYF.